Listed below are T cell receptor beta chains from one sample, sequenced in a study of T cell repertoires in cytomegalovirus infection. Antigens for these TCRs are unknown. Each CDR3 protein is one row after TCRdb ran MiXCR on the reads. This sample has some 700,000 distinct CDR3 sequences; around 30% occur once, and the top ten carry over 15%. The sequencing used cultured PBMCs, collected from culture after CMV antigen stimulation. All receptors derive from a human donor in good health (CMV status not recorded). Some clones in this sample may be carry-over from other donors' samples. Both conserved end residues are part of each CDR3. Each record gives: CDR3 protein, CDR3 DNA, D gene, J gene, V gene, clone size. A D gene is named only where the DNA matches it firmly. The size field is filled for only some rows; it gives once, few, many or a size class.

CDR3: CASSPLRAGEQFF
DNA: TGTGCCAGCTCACCACTACGGGCCGGGGAGCAGTTCTTC
D: NA
J: TRBJ2-1
V: TRBV18
size: NA

CDR3: CASSRGLAGTGELFF
DNA: TGTGCCAGCAGTCGTGGACTAGCGGGCACCGGGGAGCTGTTTTTT
D: TRBD2
J: TRBJ2-2
V: TRBV6-1
size: NA

CDR3: CASSSQGRGKQYF
DNA: TGTGCCAGCAGTTCCCAGGGTAGGGGAAAGCAGTACTTC
D: NA
J: TRBJ2-7
V: TRBV6-1
size: many

CDR3: CASSNRGSNEKLFF
DNA: TGTGCCAGCAGCAATCGAGGGAGTAATGAAAAACTGTTTTTT
D: NA
J: TRBJ1-4
V: TRBV7-2
size: many

CDR3: CASSSKRDSPDTQYF
DNA: TGTGCCAGCAGCTCGAAAAGAGACAGCCCAGATACGCAGTATTTT
D: NA
J: TRBJ2-3
V: TRBV7-2
size: few

CDR3: CASMGSYGRETQYF
DNA: TGTGCCAGCATGGGGTCCTACGGGCGAGAGACCCAGTACTTC
D: NA
J: TRBJ2-5
V: TRBV6-1
size: few

CDR3: CATSPGAWGTDTQYF
DNA: TGTGCCACCTCCCCAGGAGCGTGGGGAACAGATACGCAGTATTTT
D: NA
J: TRBJ2-3
V: TRBV7-2
size: many

CDR3: CASSPRIRGTSGSWSSYEQYF
DNA: TGTGCCAGCAGCCCGAGGATCCGAGGGACTAGCGGGAGTTGGAGCTCCTACGAGCAGTACTTC
D: TRBD2
J: TRBJ2-7
V: TRBV6-1
size: NA

CDR3: CASSKRERETQYF
DNA: TGTGCCAGCAGCAAGCGGGAGAGGGAGACCCAGTACTTC
D: TRBD2
J: TRBJ2-5
V: TRBV5-4
size: NA

CDR3: CASSYPRGQGRSGELFF
DNA: TGTGCCAGCAGTTACCCGCGGGGACAGGGACGGTCCGGGGAGCTGTTTTTT
D: TRBD1
J: TRBJ2-2
V: TRBV6-1
size: NA

CDR3: CASSGAPGLADEQFF
DNA: TGTGCCAGCAGTGGCGCGCCAGGGCTCGCTGATGAGCAGTTCTTC
D: NA
J: TRBJ2-1
V: TRBV6-4
size: NA

CDR3: CASKQLNNSPLHF
DNA: TGTGCCAGCAAACAATTGAATAATTCACCCCTCCACTTT
D: NA
J: TRBJ1-6
V: TRBV6-5
size: NA

CDR3: CASTNGDRVTEAFF
DNA: TGTGCCAGCACCAATGGGGACAGGGTCACTGAAGCTTTCTTT
D: TRBD1
J: TRBJ1-1
V: TRBV7-2
size: few